The 11 T cell receptor beta chains listed next were all sequenced from one sample in a study of radiotherapy plus CTLA-4 blockade in lung cancer. Using immunoSEQ multiplex PCR, the repertoire was profiled, and TCRdb retains in-frame clones only, with some absent. The repertoire holds approximately 52,000 clones, with 65% to 80% as singletons. The sequencing here drew on peripheral blood, taken from a patient treated with radiotherapy plus ipilimumab. These receptors were collected from a human donor with non-small cell lung cancer whose response to radiotherapy plus ipilimumab could not be evaluated.

This clone occurred once. This chain links TRBV4-2 with TRBJ2-5; TRBD2 matches 10 bases. Trimming took 1 base from V and 4 from J; bases not matched to a gene: 9. CDR1 and CDR2 from the germline V gene are LGHNA and YNFKEQ. There are 17 residues in the CDR3. DNA of the CDR3: TGTGCCAGCAGCCAAGCGGGAGCGGGGGGGCTGGGAGAGACCCAGTACTTC. It is translated as CASSQAGAGGLGETQYF.

The CDR3, as DNA: TGTGCCTGGAAACGCGGACAGGGATCCGAGCAGTACTTC. Residues: CAWKRGQGSEQYF. The rearrangement joins TRBV30 to TRBJ2-7; 8 bases are shared with TRBD1. The CDR3 runs 13 residues. CDR1 is GTSNPN, CDR2 SVGIG, per germline (reference sequence). J was trimmed by 6 bases and V by 4 bases; bases with no gene match: 8.

V usage is TRBV4-1 and J usage is TRBJ1-4, with D possibly matching TRBD1 (6 bases). The CDR3 is 15 amino acids. Trimming took 5 bases from V and 2 from J, leaving 12 bases between them. Germline V CDR1 and CDR2: MGHRA, YSYEKL. This CDR3 is CASSKGGVTNEKLFF. CDR3 DNA sequence: TGCGCCAGCAGCAAGGGGGGGGTGACTAATGAAAAACTGTTTTTT.

J is TRBJ2-7 and V is TRBV7-8; D is possibly TRBD2 (6 bases). The V end lost 1 base, the J end lost 4 bases, and 14 bases lay between the germline ends. The CDR3 runs 15 residues. Germline V lookup: CDR1 SGHVS, CDR2 FQNEAQ. The CDR3 reads CASSLESGAAYEQYF. The CDR3 DNA follows: TGTGCCAGCAGCTTAGAATCGGGAGCCGCTTACGAGCAGTACTTC.

This clone has a single count. The chain couples TRBV6-5 to TRBJ2-5; D perhaps matches TRBD2 (6 bases). V shed 0 bases and J shed 11 bases, with 19 bases lying between them. Germline lookup yields CDR1 MNHEY and CDR2 SVGAGI. The CDR3 sequence is 15 residues long. In DNA form, the CDR3 reads TGTGCCAGCAGTTACTCCCAAACTCGGACGGGAGAGCAGTACTTC. This codes for CASSYSQTRTGEQYF.

The rearrangement uses TRBV19 and TRBJ1-2, with TRBD1 matching over 8 bases. The V gene end was trimmed by 1 base and the J gene end by 0 bases; junction bases not matched to a gene: 7. Looked up from germline, CDR1 is LNHDA and CDR2 is SQIVND (reference sequence). The CDR3 is 17 amino acids. The DNA of the CDR3 is TGTGCCAGTAGTATAGTCCCTGGACAGGGAGCTAACTATGGCTACACCTTC. It codes for CASSIVPGQGANYGYTF.

This chain uses TRBV5-7 with TRBJ2-7, with 7 bases lining up with TRBD1. TRBV5-7 falls under the ORF class, with uncertain function. The ends lost 4 bases at V and 3 bases at J; junction bases unmatched: 16. The CDR3 runs to 17 residues. This chain's CDR3 is CASSHHWTGTHNYEQYF. Written as DNA, the CDR3 is TGTGCCAGCAGCCACCATTGGACAGGTACGCACAACTACGAGCAGTACTTC.

The chain has TRBV28 and TRBJ2-1; the D gene is possibly TRBD2 (6 bases). This CDR3 has 14 residues. Per the germline V gene, CDR1 is MDHEN and CDR2 is SYDVKM. V was cut by 7 bases and J by 2 bases, with 12 bases left in between. CDR3 in amino acids: CASTPLAAYNEQFF. CDR3 coding DNA: TGTGCCAGCACCCCCTTAGCGGCCTACAATGAGCAGTTCTTC.

The genes are TRBV5-5 and TRBJ2-7, with 7 nucleotides matching TRBD1. J gave up 3 bases and V 4 bases, and 7 bases lay outside the gene matches. The CDR3 totals 14 residues. CDR1 SGHKS and CDR2 YYEKEE come from the germline V gene (reference sequence). This CDR3 is CASSTITGDYEQYF. The CDR3 nucleotides read TGTGCCAGCAGCACCATCACAGGGGACTACGAGCAGTACTTC.

This rearrangement joins TRBV5-6 to TRBJ2-5, with 13 positions matching TRBD2. CDR1 is SGHDT, CDR2 YYEEEE, per germline. The length of the CDR3 is 17 residues. J gave up 1 base and V 0 bases, and 3 bases lay outside the gene matches. Here the CDR3 reads CASSLVLAGGIQETQYF. CDR3 DNA: TGTGCCAGCAGCTTGGTACTAGCGGGGGGGATCCAAGAGACCCAGTACTTC.

The rearrangement joins TRBV4-3 to TRBJ1-2; 8 nucleotides agree with TRBD1. V lost 0 bases and J lost 8; bases outside the gene matches: 5. The CDR3 sequence is 14 residues long. Germline V CDR1 and CDR2: LGHNA, YSLEER. The CDR3 DNA is TGCGCCAGCAGCCAAGAGGACAGGGATTACGGCTACACCTTC. Translated: CASSQEDRDYGYTF.